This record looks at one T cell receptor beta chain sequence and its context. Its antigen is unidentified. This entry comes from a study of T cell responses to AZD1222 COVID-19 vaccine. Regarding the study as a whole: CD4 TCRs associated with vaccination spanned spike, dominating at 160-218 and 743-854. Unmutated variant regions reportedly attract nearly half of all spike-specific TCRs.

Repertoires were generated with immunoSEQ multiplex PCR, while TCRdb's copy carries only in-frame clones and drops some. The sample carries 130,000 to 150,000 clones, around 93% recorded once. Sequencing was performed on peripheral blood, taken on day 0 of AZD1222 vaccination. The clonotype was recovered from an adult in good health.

This CDR3 reads CASSWGLAGSGANVLTF. The CDR3 bases are TGTGCCAGCAGCTGGGGACTAGCGGGGTCTGGGGCCAACGTCCTGACTTTC. V and J are TRBV5-4 and TRBJ2-6; 13 bases fit TRBD2. The CDR3 has 17 residues. Germline V gene data show CDR1 as SGHNT and CDR2 as YYREEE (reference sequence). The ends lost 3 bases at V and 1 base at J; junction bases unmatched: 1.